This T cell receptor (beta chain) was captured by sequencing in a study of radiation and T cells in renal cell carcinoma. On this clone itself: Its antigen is not known.

Whole-study results and caveats: Compared with controls, irradiated tumors showed greater TCR clonality. Only small tumor regions of about 1.1 g were sampled.

As for treatment: treatment-naive control, cytoreductive nephrectomy. Sequenced by immunoSEQ multiplex PCR; TCRdb stores in-frame clones only, minus some. The sample has 20,000 to 25,000 clones; roughly 64% are singletons. The specimen comprised tumor tissue, sampled from a patient whose treatment was nephrectomy without radiotherapy. This TCR was sampled from a man between 40 and 49 years old with renal cell carcinoma.

The CDR3 sequence: CASSLETGNTEAFF. CDR3 coding DNA: TGTGCCAGCTCACTTGAGACAGGGAACACTGAAGCTTTCTTT. This rearrangement joins TRBV18 to TRBJ1-1; D possibly corresponds to TRBD1 (6 bases). Germline lookup yields CDR1 KGHSH and CDR2 LQKENI. Trimming removed 4 bases at V and 1 base at J, with 10 bases between. CDR3 length: 14 amino acids.